These 12 T cell receptor beta chains came from one sample sequenced in a study of Graves' ophthalmopathy and Graves' hyperthyroidism. Scientists amplified the TCR beta CDR3 regions from RNA transcripts. Scientists carried out first-round RT-PCR using HTBI primers and then a second-round multiplex PCR. A single record per CDR3 protein comes from TCRdb applying MiXCR to the multiplex PCR reads. This table has over a million distinct CDR3 sequences, about 40% appearing once. Specimen: peripheral blood or thyroid tissue (not recorded which). These receptors were collected from an adult man with Graves' hyperthyroidism.

The rearrangement uses TRBV6-2 or TRBV6-3 and TRBJ1-5; D gene ambiguous. V was cut by 2 bases and J by 3 bases, with 11 bases left in between. The germline V gene encodes CDR1 MNHEY and CDR2 SVGEGT. CDR3 length: 15 amino acids. The CDR3 protein is CASSYNKANNQPQHF. Written as DNA, the CDR3 is TGTGCCAGCAGTTACAATAAGGCCAACAATCAGCCCCAGCATTTT.

V and J are TRBV29-1 and TRBJ1-2; TRBD1 matches 8 bases. The CDR3 length is 13 residues. The J segment lost 5 bases and the V segment lost 8 bases, leaving 10 bases of the junction unmatched. The germline V gene encodes CDR1 SQVTM and CDR2 ANQGSEA. CDR3 DNA: TGCAGCAGCCAAGGACAGGGAGAGTATGGCTACACCTTC. Its protein product is CSSQGQGEYGYTF.

This chain uses TRBV6-2 or TRBV6-3 with TRBJ2-6, with D unclear. The CDR3 consists of 16 residues. The V end lost 0 bases, the J end lost 0 bases, and 6 bases lay between the germline ends. The germline CDR1 and CDR2 sequences are MNHEY and SVGEGT. CDR3 sequence reads: CASSYSRSSGANVLTF. CDR3 coding DNA: TGTGCCAGCAGTTACTCGAGGAGCTCTGGGGCCAACGTCCTGACTTTC.

The rearrangement uses TRBV20-1 and TRBJ1-1; D is ambiguous. The CDR3 contains 13 residues. The germline V gene has CDR1 DFQATT and CDR2 SNEGSKA (reference sequence). V lost 3 bases and J lost 5, with 13 bases in between. The CDR3 is CSASRGRVTEAFF. The CDR3 DNA is TGCAGTGCTAGCCGGGGTCGGGTAACTGAAGCTTTCTTT.

This rearrangement joins TRBV6-2 or TRBV6-3 to TRBJ2-7, with D unresolved. The V end lost 2 bases, the J end lost 2 bases, and 7 bases lay between the germline ends. The CDR3 sequence is 13 residues long. Per germline, CDR1 MNHEY and CDR2 SVGEGT. In DNA, the CDR3 is TGTGCCAGCAGTTACGGTTTAGCCTACGAGCAGTACTTC. It codes for CASSYGLAYEQYF.

The sample holds a few counts of this clonotype. The chain employs TRBV4-3 and TRBJ2-5; D possibly matches TRBD1 or TRBD2 (5 bases each). Germline lookup yields CDR1 LGHNA and CDR2 YSLEER. CDR3 length: 15 amino acids. V lost 1 base and J 0 bases, leaving 9 bases between the germline ends. The CDR3 spells CASSQVRGNQETQYF. The CDR3 nucleotides are TGCGCCAGCAGCCAAGTGAGGGGAAACCAAGAGACCCAGTACTTC.

This clonotype was picked up many times. The rearrangement links TRBV20-1 to TRBJ1-2; a weak D match, TRBD1 (5 bases). Germline lookup yields CDR1 DFQATT and CDR2 SNEGSKA (reference sequence). With 1 base removed from V and 4 bases from J, the gap between germline ends came to 10 bases. CDR3 size: 13 residues. The CDR3, as DNA: TGCAGTGCTAGAGTTTTCGGGACCTATGGCTACACCTTC. Amino acids: CSARVFGTYGYTF.

The CDR3 spells CSFGTPNSPLHF. CDR3 sequence (DNA): TGCAGCTTTGGGACACCGAATTCACCCCTCCACTTT. The chain is built from TRBV29-1 and TRBJ1-6, with D possibly matching TRBD1 (6 bases). This CDR3 has 12 amino acids. V gave up 8 bases and J gave up 7 bases, with 12 bases separating them. The germline V gene has CDR1 SQVTM and CDR2 ANQGSEA.

Turning to this clonotype: Compared with germline, one end of the junction differs, possibly owing to a read error. The chain joins TRBV24-1 to TRBJ2-5; no clear D gene. This CDR3 is built from 14 residues. Germline CDR1 reads KGHDR; CDR2 reads SFDVKD. CDR3 nucleotide sequence: TGTGCCAGCAGTTTCTCCGGACCGAAAGAGACCCAGTACTTC. It translates to CASSFSGPKETQYF.

This clonotype was seen at least ten times. The V and J genes are TRBV29-1 and TRBJ2-2; no reliable D call. The CDR3 has 12 amino acids. The germline V and J ends were trimmed by 2 bases and 7 bases, with 8 bases remaining between them. Germline CDR1 and CDR2: SQVTM and ANQGSEA. The DNA for the CDR3 is TGCAGCGTTGAAAAAGGTGGCGGGGAGCTGTTTTTT. Protein sequence: CSVEKGGGELFF.

On this clonotype: Since a much larger clone is just one base distant, this may be a read error. This rearrangement joins TRBV29-1 to TRBJ2-6; weak D call: TRBD1 (6 bases). The CDR3 has 11 amino acids. The germline V gene has CDR1 SQVTM and CDR2 ANQGSEA. CDR3: CSVEGAYVLTF. The CDR3 DNA reads TGCAGCGTTGAGGGGGCCTACGTCCTGACTTTC. The full variable domain, in which reference TRBV29-1 and TRBJ2-6 provide the parts outside the CDR3, is SAVISQKPSRDICQRGTSLTIQCQVDSQVTMMFWYRQQPGQSLTLIATANQGSEATYESGFVIDKFPISRPNLTFSTLTVSNMSPEDSSIYLCSVEGAYVLTFGAGSRLTVL.

This clonotype was counted a few times. The V gene is TRBV7-8, the J gene TRBJ2-7; D may be TRBD2 (6 bases). The CDR3 extends over 16 amino acids. V lost 5 bases and J lost 7, with 24 bases in between. Germline loops: CDR1 SGHVS, CDR2 FQNEAQ. The CDR3 protein is CASSLVYPGLKREQYF. CDR3 sequence (DNA): TGTGCCAGCAGCCTTGTGTACCCGGGACTGAAGAGGGAGCAGTACTTC.